The T cell receptor beta chain under discussion was sequenced for a study of T cell repertoires in ileal Crohn's disease. The repertoire was sequenced with immunoSEQ multiplex PCR; TCRdb's copy has only in-frame clones and lacks some. The sample has over 15,000 clones, around 70% seen once. V was cut by 1 base and J by 10 bases, with 13 bases left in between. Germline CDR1 and CDR2: SGHTA and FQGNSA. The CDR3 runs 13 residues. The time point was: neoterminal ileum biopsy at postoperative endoscopy, about 6 months after surgery. V is TRBV7-2 and J is TRBJ1-1; possibly TRBD1 for D (6 bases). The sample was ileal tissue. This clonotype was obtained from an adult with Crohn's disease. CDR3 amino acids: CASSLEMRQAAFF. The DNA for the CDR3 is TGTGCCAGCAGCTTAGAAATGAGACAGGCAGCTTTCTTT.